The rows below give T cell receptor beta chains drawn from one sample of a study of T cells after yellow fever vaccination. MiXCR, run by TCRdb on the 5' RACE reads, gives a single entry per CDR3 protein. The table shows about 630,000 distinct CDR3 sequences, with around an eighth occurring only once. The sequencing used PBMCs, collected on the day of the yellow fever booster vaccination. The receptors were sampled from a man younger than 40 who received the YFV17D yellow fever vaccine. The CDR3 runs from the conserved cysteine through the conserved F or W.

TRBV10-2	TRBJ2-2	CASNFDRGAGELFF
TRBV18	TRBJ2-4	CASSPTGAGDIQYF
TRBV7-8	TRBJ1-4	CASSLVTGQRRRPNEKLFF
TRBV7-9	TRBJ2-2	CAKKREGPTGELFF
TRBV9	TRBJ2-1	CASSTGRDEQFF
TRBV4-3	TRBJ1-6	CASSQETPGSYNSPLHF
TRBV5-1	TRBJ1-1	CASSLLGREGRTEAFF
TRBV12-3/TRBV12-4	TRBJ1-1	CASSLAGGPEAFF
TRBV20-1	TRBJ2-3	CSDQLSGSTDTQYF
TRBV5-5	TRBJ2-3	CASSPDRGPTDTQYF
TRBV20-1	TRBJ1-2	CSAPGGDDGYTF
TRBV7-2	TRBJ1-1	CASSLGPALNTEAFF
TRBV11-2	TRBJ2-7	CASSSTGGLSYEQYF
TRBV7-9	TRBJ2-7	CASSFLGTGQGYEQYF
TRBV20-1	TRBJ2-1	CSAPFWGQANEQFF